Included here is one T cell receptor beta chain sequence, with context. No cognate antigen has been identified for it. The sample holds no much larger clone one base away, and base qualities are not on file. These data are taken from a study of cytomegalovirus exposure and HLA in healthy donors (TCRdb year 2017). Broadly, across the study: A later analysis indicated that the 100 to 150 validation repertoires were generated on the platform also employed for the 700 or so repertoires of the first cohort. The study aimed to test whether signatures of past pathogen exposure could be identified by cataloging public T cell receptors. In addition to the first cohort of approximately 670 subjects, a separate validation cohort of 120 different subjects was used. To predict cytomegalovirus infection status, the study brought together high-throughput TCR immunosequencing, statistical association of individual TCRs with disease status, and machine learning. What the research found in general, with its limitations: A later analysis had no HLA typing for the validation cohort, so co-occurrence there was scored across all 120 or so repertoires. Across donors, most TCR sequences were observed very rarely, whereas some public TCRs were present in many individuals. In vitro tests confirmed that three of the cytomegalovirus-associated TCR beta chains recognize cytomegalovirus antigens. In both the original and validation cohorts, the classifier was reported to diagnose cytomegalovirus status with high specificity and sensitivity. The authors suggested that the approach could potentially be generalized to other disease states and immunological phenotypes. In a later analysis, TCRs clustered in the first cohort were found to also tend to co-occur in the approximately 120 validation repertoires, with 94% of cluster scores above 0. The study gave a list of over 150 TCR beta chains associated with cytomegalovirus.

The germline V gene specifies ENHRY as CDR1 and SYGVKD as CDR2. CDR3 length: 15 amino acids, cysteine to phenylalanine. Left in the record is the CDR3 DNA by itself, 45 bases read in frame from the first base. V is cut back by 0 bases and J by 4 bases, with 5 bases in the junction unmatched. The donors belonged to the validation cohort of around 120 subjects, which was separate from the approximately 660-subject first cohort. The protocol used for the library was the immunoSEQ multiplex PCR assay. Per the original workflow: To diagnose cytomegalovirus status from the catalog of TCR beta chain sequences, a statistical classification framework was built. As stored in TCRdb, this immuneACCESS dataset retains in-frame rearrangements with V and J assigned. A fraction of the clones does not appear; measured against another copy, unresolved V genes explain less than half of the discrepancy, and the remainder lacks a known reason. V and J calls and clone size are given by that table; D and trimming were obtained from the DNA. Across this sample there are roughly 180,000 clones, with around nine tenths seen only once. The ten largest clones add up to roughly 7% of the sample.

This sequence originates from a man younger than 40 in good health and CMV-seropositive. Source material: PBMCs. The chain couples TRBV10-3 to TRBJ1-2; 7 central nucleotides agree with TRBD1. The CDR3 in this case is CAISESWDSPYGYTF. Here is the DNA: TGTGCCATCAGTGAGTCCTGGGACAGTCCCTATGGCTACACCTTC.